The 30 T cell receptor beta chains in this list originate from one sample, sequenced in a study of sequential checkpoint blockade in melanoma. Assay used: immunoSEQ multiplex PCR; TCRdb lists only in-frame clones, some missing. Of 15,000 to 20,000 clones in the sample, roughly 69% are singletons; the top ten hold approximately 19%. Treatment in this sample: randomized to nivolumab then ipilimumab (arm A) or the reverse (arm B). This sample comprised CD8+ T cells sorted from blood (inferred from file names), obtained from a patient given nivolumab and ipilimumab in sequence. These receptors were collected from a human donor with melanoma.

Concerning this clone: Other DNA sequences in this sample translate to the same CDR3. The rearrangement links TRBV9 to TRBJ2-7; 7 bases are a match to TRBD1. V lost 3 bases to trimming and J lost 7 bases; unmatched junction nucleotides: 7. Germline-derived CDR1 and CDR2 are SGDLS and YYNGEE. This CDR3 region has 13 residues. CDR3 DNA: TGTGCCAGCAGCGAGACAGGGTCGGGGGAGCAGTACTTC. Protein: CASSETGSGEQYF.

The J gene is TRBJ1-5, the V gene TRBV27, with D possibly TRBD1 on 5 matching bases. The CDR3 covers 15 residues. Trimming took 5 bases from V and 5 from J, leaving 16 bases between them. CDR1 and CDR2 (germline): MNHEY, SMNVEV (reference sequence). The CDR3 DNA reads TGTGCCAGCAGTCCGCTCGGACATTTCTATCAGCCCCAGCATTTT. The encoded protein is CASSPLGHFYQPQHF.

The chain has TRBV28 and TRBJ2-7; D remains unclear. V was shortened by 2 bases and J by 0 bases, with 5 bases between the two germline ends. Germline CDR1 and CDR2: MDHEN and SYDVKM. This CDR3 is built from 13 residues. As DNA, the CDR3 is TGTGCCAGCAGTTTAGCGAACTCCTACGAGCAGTACTTC. This gives the protein CASSLANSYEQYF.

The chain has TRBV7-9 and TRBJ2-7; perhaps TRBD1 as D (6 bases). CDR3 length: 13 amino acids. V lost 4 bases, J lost 5 bases, and 12 bases lay in between. From germline, CDR1 is SEHNR and CDR2 FQNEAQ (reference sequence). CDR3 protein: CASSSTGADEQYF. Here the CDR3 DNA reads TGTGCCAGCAGCTCGACAGGCGCCGACGAGCAGTACTTC.

This chain links TRBV5-1 with TRBJ2-3; 10 positions agree with TRBD2. The germline V gene encodes CDR1 SGHRS and CDR2 YFSETQ. V was pared by 4 bases and J by 3 bases, with 8 bases of the junction left unmatched. The CDR3 extends over 16 amino acids. The CDR3 DNA follows: TGCGCCAGCAGCGCGGCAGCGGGAGGGCCTACAGATACGCAGTATTTT. It yields the protein CASSAAAGGPTDTQYF.

The rearrangement uses TRBV6-6 and TRBJ2-7; D may be TRBD2 (7 bases). Per germline, CDR1 MNHNY and CDR2 SVGAGI (reference sequence). V dropped 2 bases and J dropped 5 bases, with 13 bases sitting between them. There are 14 residues in the CDR3. The CDR3 nucleotides are TGTGCCAGCAGTTACATCGGGGGGCCCAACGAGCAGTACTTC. Residues: CASSYIGGPNEQYF.

Note on this clone: Mismatch with germline at one junction end may stem from a read error. The chain joins TRBV7-2 to TRBJ1-2; TRBD1 matches at 7 bases. Germline V lookup: CDR1 SGHTA, CDR2 FQGNSA. This CDR3 has 18 residues. CDR3 residues: CASSHRSGTAESTYGYTF. The DNA of the CDR3 is TGCGCCAGCAGCCATAGGAGTGGGACAGCGGAATCAACATATGGCTACACCTTC.

By frequency in the sample, this clone is large. The chain employs TRBV7-3 and TRBJ2-1; TRBD2 matches 11 bases. This CDR3 has 14 residues. The germline V gene encodes CDR1 SGHTA and CDR2 FQGTGA. The V and J ends lost 5 bases and 7 bases, in that order; junction bases with no gene match: 4. CDR3 sequence reads: CASSPGTSGNEQFF. CDR3 DNA: TGTGCCAGCAGCCCCGGGACTAGCGGAAATGAGCAGTTCTTC.

The chain joins TRBV7-3 to TRBJ2-7, with D perhaps matching TRBD2 (6 bases). CDR1 and CDR2 (germline): SGHTA, FQGTGA. V was clipped by 4 bases and J by 2 bases, with 15 bases between them. This CDR3 spans 15 amino acids. CDR3 loop: CASSSGTGGTYEQYF. The CDR3 nucleotides are TGTGCCAGCAGCTCCGGGACTGGGGGTACCTACGAGCAGTACTTC.

Regarding this clone: This specimen includes other DNA sequences encoding the same CDR3. The chain combines TRBV9 with TRBJ2-3; D possibly corresponds to TRBD2 (6 bases). This CDR3 has 14 residues. Germline loops: CDR1 SGDLS, CDR2 YYNGEE. V shed 3 bases and J shed 4 bases, with 12 bases lying between them. The CDR3 region has the DNA TGTGCCAGCAGCGCCGGTGGAGGGCCAGATACGCAGTATTTT. Protein sequence: CASSAGGGPDTQYF. Looking up the rest from reference TRBV9 and TRBJ2-3 gives the full variable domain: DSGVTQTPKHLITATGQRVTLRCSPRSGDLSVYWYQQSLDQGLQFLIQYYNGEERAKGNILERFSAQQFPDLHSELNLSSLELGDSALYFCASSAGGGPDTQYFGPGTRLTVL.

The J gene is TRBJ1-4, the V gene TRBV7-3; D gene ambiguous. Trimming took off 3 bases at V and 4 bases at J, with 12 bases between the two ends. The CDR3 covers 15 residues. Germline V CDR1 and CDR2: SGHTA, FQGTGA. The CDR3 sequence is CASSFVGGSNEKLFF. Written as DNA, the CDR3 is TGTGCCAGCAGCTTTGTCGGAGGAAGTAATGAAAAACTGTTTTTT. Filled out from reference TRBV7-3 and TRBJ1-4, the complete variable domain reads GAGVSQTPSNKVTEKGKYVELRCDPISGHTALYWYRQSLGQGPEFLIYFQGTGAADDSGLPNDRFFAVRPEGSVSTLKIQRTERGDSAVYLCASSFVGGSNEKLFFGSGTQLSVL.

V gene TRBV6-5 combines with J gene TRBJ1-1, with TRBD1 matching 8 bases. The germline gives CDR1 MNHEY, CDR2 SVGAGI. The CDR3 has 15 amino acids. V lost 6 bases, J lost 4 bases, and 10 bases stayed unmatched. CDR3 DNA: TGTGCCAGCAGCCTCGACAGGGGTGTATTCACTGAAGCTTTCTTT. Amino acids: CASSLDRGVFTEAFF.

This clone was observed a few times. The CDR3 is CASSTRTGKAYGYTF. The CDR3 region has the DNA TGTGCCAGCAGTACTCGGACAGGGAAGGCCTATGGCTACACCTTC. The chain couples TRBV6-6 to TRBJ1-2, with 8 bases lining up with TRBD1. The CDR3 consists of 15 residues. The germline V gene encodes CDR1 MNHNY and CDR2 SVGAGI (reference sequence). V shed 5 bases, J shed 4 bases, and the junction held 9 bases outside the gene matches.

This chain uses TRBV7-2 with TRBJ2-7, with 7 bases matching TRBD1. Germline CDR1 and CDR2: SGHTA and FQGNSA. The CDR3 extends over 16 amino acids. With V trimmed by 5 bases and J by 3 bases, 13 bases remained unmatched. Here the CDR3 reads CASSLTPGQESYEQYF. The DNA of the CDR3 is TGTGCCAGCAGCCTAACCCCAGGACAGGAGAGCTACGAGCAGTACTTC.

This CDR3 is CASSNPWDSPVSGYSYEQYF. The CDR3 DNA reads TGCGCCAGCAGCAACCCGTGGGACAGTCCTGTAAGCGGATACTCCTACGAGCAGTACTTC. The gene calls are TRBV5-1 and TRBJ2-7, with 7 positions matching TRBD1. The CDR3 totals 20 residues. The germline gives CDR1 SGHRS, CDR2 YFSETQ. The junction had 22 bases not matched to a gene; V was cut back by 4 bases and J by 0 bases.

This clone was seen only a few times. The junction does not match germline at one end; this may be a read error. This sequence joins TRBV6-4 and TRBJ2-7, with D possibly being TRBD1 (5 bases). CDR1 is MRHNA and CDR2 is SNTAGT in the germline V gene. This CDR3 region has 15 residues. The CDR3 spells CASSYSEQGTYEQYF. The CDR3 DNA follows: TGTGCCAGCAGTTACTCGGAGCAGGGAACCTACGAGCAGTACTTC.

The chain couples TRBV6-1 to TRBJ1-1; D possibly corresponds to TRBD1 (6 bases). This CDR3 is built from 14 residues. In germline, CDR1 is MNHNS, CDR2 SASEGT. V lost 2 bases and J 2 bases, leaving 9 bases between the germline ends. The CDR3 reads CASSEWTANTEAFF. CDR3 DNA: TGTGCCAGCAGTGAATGGACAGCCAACACTGAAGCTTTCTTT.

The chain links TRBV9 to TRBJ2-1, with 8 bases aligning to TRBD2. This CDR3 comprises 16 residues. Germline CDR1 is SGDLS and CDR2 is YYNGEE. J was trimmed by 2 bases and V by 3 bases; bases with no gene match: 7. CDR3 in amino acids: CASSGSAGAAYNEQFF. For the CDR3, the DNA is TGTGCCAGCAGCGGCTCAGCGGGAGCGGCCTACAATGAGCAGTTCTTC.

This clone was seen a handful of times. The rearrangement uses TRBV10-2 and TRBJ2-7, with TRBD1 identical over 7 bases. CDR1 is WSHSY, CDR2 SAAADI, per germline. The trim removed 0 bases at V and 5 bases at J, leaving 4 bases unmatched. The CDR3 covers 14 residues. CDR3 coding DNA: TGCGCCAGCAGTGAGTCGACAGGGATAAACGAGCAGTACTTC. Residues: CASSESTGINEQYF.

The rearrangement joins TRBV7-9 to TRBJ1-1, with 7 bases aligning to TRBD1. Germline CDR1 is SEHNR and CDR2 is FQNEAQ (reference sequence). Trimming took 2 bases from V and 1 from J; bases not matched to a gene: 7. This CDR3 contains 16 residues. CDR3 amino acids: CASSLRQGRRNTEAFF. The CDR3 DNA reads as TGTGCCAGCAGCTTAAGACAGGGAAGGAGGAACACTGAAGCTTTCTTT.

This rearrangement joins TRBV7-6 to TRBJ2-3; tentative D call: TRBD1 (6 bases). Trimming pared 5 bases from V and 0 bases from J, leaving 15 bases between. There are 16 residues in the CDR3. Germline values: CDR1 SGHVS, CDR2 FNYEAQ. This CDR3 is CASSPTSDRSTDTQYF. CDR3 DNA sequence: TGTGCCAGCAGCCCAACCTCGGACAGAAGCACAGATACGCAGTATTTT.

The chain couples TRBV9 to TRBJ2-1; 8 positions match TRBD1. V gave up 3 bases and J gave up 4 bases; unmatched junction bases: 6. Germline V gene data show CDR1 as SGDLS and CDR2 as YYNGEE. CDR3 length: 15 amino acids. CDR3 in amino acids: CASSADRGGYNEQFF. The CDR3 DNA reads as TGTGCCAGCAGCGCCGACAGGGGAGGATACAATGAGCAGTTCTTC. Looking up the rest from reference TRBV9 and TRBJ2-1 gives the full variable domain: DSGVTQTPKHLITATGQRVTLRCSPRSGDLSVYWYQQSLDQGLQFLIQYYNGEERAKGNILERFSAQQFPDLHSELNLSSLELGDSALYFCASSADRGGYNEQFFGPGTRLTVL.

The gene calls are TRBV4-1 and TRBJ1-2; 8 bases agree with TRBD1. After removal of 4 bases from V and 5 bases from J, the junction contained 9 bases not matched to a gene. Germline V gene lookup returns CDR1 MGHRA and CDR2 YSYEKL. The CDR3 extends over 15 amino acids. The CDR3 DNA is TGCGCCAGCAGCCTAGCGGACAGGGTCGAGTATGGCTACACCTTC. Its protein product is CASSLADRVEYGYTF.

The J gene is TRBJ2-1, the V gene TRBV28; weak D call: TRBD2 (6 bases). Germline CDR1 and CDR2: MDHEN and SYDVKM. Trimming stripped 2 bases from V and 4 bases from J, with 9 bases between. This CDR3 is built from 14 residues. In nucleotides, the CDR3 is TGTGCCAGCAGTTTAGAGGGACTTTACAATGAGCAGTTCTTC. It translates to CASSLEGLYNEQFF.

The chain uses TRBV11-3 and TRBJ1-1; 10 positions match TRBD1. Germline CDR1 and CDR2: SGHNT and YENEEA. The CDR3 is 13 amino acids. V shed 3 bases, J shed 5 bases, and the junction held 0 bases outside the gene matches. This chain's CDR3 is CASSLDRGTEAFF. CDR3 coding DNA: TGTGCCAGCAGCTTGGACAGGGGGACTGAAGCTTTCTTT.

J is TRBJ2-7 and V is TRBV5-1; TRBD2 agrees at 7 bases. Germline CDR1 SGHRS, CDR2 YFSETQ. The CDR3 runs 16 residues. The trim removed 3 bases at V and 2 bases at J, leaving 11 bases unmatched. CDR3 protein: CASSWGIGLAAYEQYF. DNA for the CDR3: TGCGCCAGCAGCTGGGGGATAGGGCTAGCGGCCTACGAGCAGTACTTC. Variable domain in full (rest from reference TRBV5-1 and TRBJ2-7): KAGVTQTPRYLIKTRGQQVTLSCSPISGHRSVSWYQQTPGQGLQFLFEYFSETQRNKGNFPGRFSGRQFSNSRSEMNVSTLELGDSALYLCASSWGIGLAAYEQYFGPGTRLTVT.

In this sample, this clone turned up a few times. CDR3 region: CASSLGPMNTEAFF. CDR3 coding DNA: TGTGCCAGCAGCTTAGGGCCCATGAACACTGAAGCTTTCTTT. The chain carries TRBV7-3 and TRBJ1-1; D unresolved. This CDR3 region has 14 residues. V was clipped by 2 bases and J by 0 bases, with 7 bases between them. CDR1 is SGHTA, CDR2 FQGTGA, per germline. Complete variable domain (other parts from reference TRBV7-3 and TRBJ1-1): GAGVSQTPSNKVTEKGKYVELRCDPISGHTALYWYRQSLGQGPEFLIYFQGTGAADDSGLPNDRFFAVRPEGSVSTLKIQRTERGDSAVYLCASSLGPMNTEAFFGQGTRLTVV.

This chain links TRBV5-6 with TRBJ1-4, with TRBD1 matching over 9 bases. The junction had 9 bases not matched to a gene; V was cut back by 4 bases and J by 8 bases. Germline V gene sequence: CDR1 SGHDT, CDR2 YYEEEE. This CDR3 is built from 15 residues. CDR3 sequence (DNA): TGTGCCAGCAGCGCGCTTGGACAGGGGAAAGAAAAACTGTTTTTT. This translates into CASSALGQGKEKLFF.

The rearrangement joins TRBV27 to TRBJ1-1, with D hard to call. The V end lost 2 bases, the J end lost 3 bases, and 7 bases lay between the germline ends. Germline assignment: CDR1 MNHEY and CDR2 SMNVEV (reference sequence). CDR3 size: 13 residues. The CDR3 coding sequence is TGTGCCAGCAGTTTAGTACAGCACACTGAAGCTTTCTTT. Residues: CASSLVQHTEAFF.

This clone was detected only once. J is TRBJ1-1 and V is TRBV9, with 10 bases fitting TRBD1. Germline loops: CDR1 SGDLS, CDR2 YYNGEE. The CDR3 consists of 13 residues. The trim removed 3 bases at V and 4 bases at J, leaving 0 bases unmatched. The CDR3 coding sequence is TGTGCCAGCAGCGGGGACAGGGGCACTGAAGCTTTCTTT. It codes for CASSGDRGTEAFF.